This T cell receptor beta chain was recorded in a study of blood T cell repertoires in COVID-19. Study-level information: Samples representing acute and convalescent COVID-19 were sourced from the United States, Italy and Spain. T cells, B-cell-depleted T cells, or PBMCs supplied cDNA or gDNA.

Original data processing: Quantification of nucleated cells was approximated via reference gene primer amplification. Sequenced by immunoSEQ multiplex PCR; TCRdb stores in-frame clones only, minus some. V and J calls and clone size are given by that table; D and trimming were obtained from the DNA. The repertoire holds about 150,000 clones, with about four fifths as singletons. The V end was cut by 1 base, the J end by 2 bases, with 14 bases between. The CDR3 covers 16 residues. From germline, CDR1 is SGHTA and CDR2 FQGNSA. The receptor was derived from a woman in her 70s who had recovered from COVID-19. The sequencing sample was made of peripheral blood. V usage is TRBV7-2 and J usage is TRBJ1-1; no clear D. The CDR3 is CASSLGPSWLNTEAFF. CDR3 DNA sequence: TGTGCCAGCAGCTTAGGGCCCTCGTGGCTCAACACTGAAGCTTTCTTT.